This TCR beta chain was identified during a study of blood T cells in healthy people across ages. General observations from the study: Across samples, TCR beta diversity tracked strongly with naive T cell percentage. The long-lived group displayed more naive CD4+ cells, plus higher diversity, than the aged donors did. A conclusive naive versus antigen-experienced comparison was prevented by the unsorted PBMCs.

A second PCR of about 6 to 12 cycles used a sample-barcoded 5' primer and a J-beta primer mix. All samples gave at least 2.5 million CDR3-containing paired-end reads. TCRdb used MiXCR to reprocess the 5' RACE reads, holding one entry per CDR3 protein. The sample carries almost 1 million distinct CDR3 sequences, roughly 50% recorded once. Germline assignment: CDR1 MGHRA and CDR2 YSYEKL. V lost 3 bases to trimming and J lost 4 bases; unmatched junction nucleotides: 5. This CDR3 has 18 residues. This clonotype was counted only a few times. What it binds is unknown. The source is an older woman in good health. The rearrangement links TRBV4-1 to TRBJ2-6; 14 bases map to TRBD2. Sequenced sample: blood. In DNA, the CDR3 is TGCGCCAGCAGCCAGAGACTAGCGGGAGGGCCGGGGGCCAACGTCCTGACTTTC. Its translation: CASSQRLAGGPGANVLTF.